The TCR beta chain under discussion was sequenced for a study of T-cell reconstitution after alpha-beta-depleted transplantation in children. Remarks on this clonotype: The antigen is not known.

Study-level findings and limits: Two months or so post-transplant, alpha-beta T cells reportedly derived from several hundred expanded graft clones. A year had passed since transplant, and T-cell counts and diversity by then came mostly from newly produced T cells.

Germline V gene data show CDR1 as LGHNA and CDR2 as YSLEER. Trimming shortened V by 1 base and J by 2 bases, and 14 bases separated the two germline ends. The CDR3 spans 17 residues. It was with unique molecular identifiers that the TCRbeta library was prepared. In TCRdb, the PCR reads were re-called with MiXCR into one record per CDR3 protein. The table records fewer than 550,000 distinct CDR3 sequences, about an eighth of them present only once. The chain joins TRBV4-3 to TRBJ1-4; D may be TRBD1 (5 bases). The TCR was taken from a female patient aged 2 to 10 who had a stem cell transplant for aplastic anemia, so the T cells may come from the graft donor. The source was PBMCs, mostly from graft donor cells, collected 180 days after TCRalphabeta/CD19-depleted stem cell transplant. The CDR3 nucleotides are TGCGCCAGCAGCCAAGCCGGGACCCAGACCACTAATGAAAAACTGTTTTTT. Its translation: CASSQAGTQTTNEKLFF.